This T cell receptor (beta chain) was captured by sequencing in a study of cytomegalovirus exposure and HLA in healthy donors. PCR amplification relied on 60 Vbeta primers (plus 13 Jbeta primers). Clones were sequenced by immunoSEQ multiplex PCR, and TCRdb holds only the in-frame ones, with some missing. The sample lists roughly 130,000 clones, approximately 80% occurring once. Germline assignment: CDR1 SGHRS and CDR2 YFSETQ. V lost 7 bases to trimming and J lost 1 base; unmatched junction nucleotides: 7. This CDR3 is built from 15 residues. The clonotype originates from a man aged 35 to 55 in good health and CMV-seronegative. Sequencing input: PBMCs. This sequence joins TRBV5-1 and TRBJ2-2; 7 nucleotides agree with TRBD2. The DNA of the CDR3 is TGCGCCAGCCAGCCCGCTAGCGGGAACACCGGGGAGCTGTTTTTT. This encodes CASQPASGNTGELFF. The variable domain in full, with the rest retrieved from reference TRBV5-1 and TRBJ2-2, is KAGVTQTPRYLIKTRGQQVTLSCSPISGHRSVSWYQQTPGQGLQFLFEYFSETQRNKGNFPGRFSGRQFSNSRSEMNVSTLELGDSALYLCASQPASGNTGELFFGEGSRLTVL.